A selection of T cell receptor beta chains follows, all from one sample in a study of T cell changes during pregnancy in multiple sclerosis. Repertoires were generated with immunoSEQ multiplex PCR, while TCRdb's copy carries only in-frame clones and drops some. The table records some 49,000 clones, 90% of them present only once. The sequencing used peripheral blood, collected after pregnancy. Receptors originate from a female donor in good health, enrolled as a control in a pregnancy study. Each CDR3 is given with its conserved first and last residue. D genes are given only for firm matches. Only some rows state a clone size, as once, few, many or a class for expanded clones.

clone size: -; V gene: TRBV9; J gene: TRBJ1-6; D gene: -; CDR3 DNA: TGTGCCAGCAACGAGGGTTCAGGATCACCCCTCCACTTT; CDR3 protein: CASNEGSGSPLHF
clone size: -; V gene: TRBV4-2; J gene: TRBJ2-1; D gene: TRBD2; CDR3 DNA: TGTGCCAGCAGCCAAGAGCGGGGGGGCTACAATGAGCAGTTCTTC; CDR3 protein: CASSQERGGYNEQFF
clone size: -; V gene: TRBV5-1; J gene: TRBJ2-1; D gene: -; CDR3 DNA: TGCGCCAGCAGCTTGATAACCGGGGAGAATGAGCAGTTCTTC; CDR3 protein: CASSLITGENEQFF
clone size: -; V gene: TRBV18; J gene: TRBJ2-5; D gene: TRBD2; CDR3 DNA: TGTGCCAGCTCATCGGGACTAGCGGAGACCCAGTACTTC; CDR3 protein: CASSSGLAETQYF
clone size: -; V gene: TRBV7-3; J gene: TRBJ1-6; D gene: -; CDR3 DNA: TGTGCCAGCAGCTCGATAGGGGAGGGTTCACCCCTCCACTTT; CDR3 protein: CASSSIGEGSPLHF
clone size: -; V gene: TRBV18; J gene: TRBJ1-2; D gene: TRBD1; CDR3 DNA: TGTGCCAGCTCACCGCGGACAGGGGGCGATGGCTACACCTTC; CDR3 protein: CASSPRTGGDGYTF
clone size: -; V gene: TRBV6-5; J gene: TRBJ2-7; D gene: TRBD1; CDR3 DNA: TGTGCCAGCAGTTTCGGACAGGGGCCTTCCTACGAGCAGTACTTC; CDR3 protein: CASSFGQGPSYEQYF
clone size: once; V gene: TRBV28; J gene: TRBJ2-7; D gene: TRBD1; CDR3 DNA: TGTGCCAGCACCACCGGACAGGGGGGCGCCGAGCAGTACTTC; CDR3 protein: CASTTGQGGAEQYF
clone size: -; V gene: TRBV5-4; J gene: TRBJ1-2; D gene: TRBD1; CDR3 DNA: TGTGCCAGCAGGATACAGGGGCCGAAACTCTATGGCTACACCTTC; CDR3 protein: CASRIQGPKLYGYTF
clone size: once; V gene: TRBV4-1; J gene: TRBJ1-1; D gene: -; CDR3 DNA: TGCGCCAGCAGCCAAGGGCCCCAGGGCACTGAAGCTTTCTTT; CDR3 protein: CASSQGPQGTEAFF
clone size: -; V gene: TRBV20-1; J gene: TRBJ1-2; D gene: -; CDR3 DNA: TGCAGTGCTAGAGGGACAAATGGCTACACCTTC; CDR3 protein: CSARGTNGYTF
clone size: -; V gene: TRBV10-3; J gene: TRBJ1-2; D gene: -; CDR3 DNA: TGTGCCATCAGTGAGTCTGGTCCGGAGATCTATGGCTACACCTTC; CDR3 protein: CAISESGPEIYGYTF